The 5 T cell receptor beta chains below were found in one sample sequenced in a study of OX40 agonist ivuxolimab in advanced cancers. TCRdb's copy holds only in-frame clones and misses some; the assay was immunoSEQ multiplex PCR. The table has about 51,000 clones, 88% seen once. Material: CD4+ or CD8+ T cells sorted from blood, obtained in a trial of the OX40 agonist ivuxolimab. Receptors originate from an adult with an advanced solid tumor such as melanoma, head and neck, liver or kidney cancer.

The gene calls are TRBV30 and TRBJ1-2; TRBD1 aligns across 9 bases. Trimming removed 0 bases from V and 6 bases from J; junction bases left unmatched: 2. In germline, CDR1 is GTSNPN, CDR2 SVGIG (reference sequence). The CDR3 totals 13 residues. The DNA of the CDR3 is TGTGCCTGGAGTGTTGGGACAGGGAATGGCTACACCTTC. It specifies CAWSVGTGNGYTF.

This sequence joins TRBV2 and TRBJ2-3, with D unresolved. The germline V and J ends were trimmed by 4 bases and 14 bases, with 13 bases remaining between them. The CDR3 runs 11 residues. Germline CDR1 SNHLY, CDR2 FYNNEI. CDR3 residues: CASSAPPKLYF. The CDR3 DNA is TGTGCCAGCAGTGCGCCTCCTAAGCTGTATTTT.

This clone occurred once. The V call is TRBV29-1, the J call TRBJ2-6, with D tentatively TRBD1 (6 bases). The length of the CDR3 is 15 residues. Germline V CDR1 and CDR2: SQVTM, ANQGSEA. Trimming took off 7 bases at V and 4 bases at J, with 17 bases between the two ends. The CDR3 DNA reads TGCAGCGCCACAGGGTCTCAATTCGGGGCCAACGTCCTGACTTTC. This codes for CSATGSQFGANVLTF.

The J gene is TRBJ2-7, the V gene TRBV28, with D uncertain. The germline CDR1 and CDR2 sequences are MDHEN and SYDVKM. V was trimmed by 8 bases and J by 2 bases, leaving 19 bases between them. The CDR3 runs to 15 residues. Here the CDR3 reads CASSPTVRTTYEQYF. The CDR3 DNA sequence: TGTGCCAGCTCCCCTACGGTCCGTACCACCTACGAGCAGTACTTC.

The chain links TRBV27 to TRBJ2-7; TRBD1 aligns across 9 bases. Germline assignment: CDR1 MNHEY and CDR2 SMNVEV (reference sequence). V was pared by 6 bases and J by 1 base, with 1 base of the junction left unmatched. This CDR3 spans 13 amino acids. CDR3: CASRGQGSYEQYF. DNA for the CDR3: TGTGCCAGCAGGGGACAGGGTTCCTACGAGCAGTACTTC.